The rows below give T cell receptor beta chains drawn from one sample of a study of post-analysis software for immune sequencing data. TCRdb reprocessed the PCR reads via MiXCR and lists one record per CDR3 protein. The table lists around 500,000 distinct CDR3 sequences, 30% to 40% of them singletons. Sequences were obtained from blood. Receptors were obtained from a girl aged 2 to 17 with multiple sclerosis. Each CDR3 is given with its conserved first and last residue. The order of the fields is J gene, D gene, V gene, clone size, CDR3 DNA, CDR3 protein. A D gene is named only where the DNA matches it firmly. Clone size, where shown, is once, few, many, or a class for clones that have expanded.

TRBJ1-2 | - | TRBV5-5 | - | TGTGCCAGCAGTCGTGAGCGGGCTAACTATGGCTACACCTTC | CASSRERANYGYTF
TRBJ1-1 | - | TRBV15 | - | TGTGCCACCAGCAGAGATTCGGACACTGAAGCTTTCTTT | CATSRDSDTEAFF
TRBJ2-7 | - | TRBV5-1 | - | TGCGCCAGCAGACTGCAGGGGGGTTCCTACGAGCAGTACTTC | CASRLQGGSYEQYF
TRBJ2-3 | - | TRBV6-1 | - | TGTGCCTCCAACCCCGGGACACCAGGAGATACGCAGTATTTT | CASNPGTPGDTQYF
TRBJ2-3 | - | TRBV3-1 | once | TGTGCCGGCAGCCAAGAAAGGCCCGGAGGTACAGATACGCAGTATTTT | CAGSQERPGGTDTQYF
TRBJ1-6 | - | TRBV5-1 | - | TGCGCCAGCAGCTTGACGGCCAGCCAGGGAAATTCACCCCTCCACTTT | CASSLTASQGNSPLHF
TRBJ2-3 | - | TRBV3-1 | few | TGTGCCAGCAGCCAAGATGACGGGTACGGCACAGATACGCAGTATTTT | CASSQDDGYGTDTQYF
TRBJ1-6 | TRBD1 | TRBV7-8 | - | TGTGCCAGCAGCCACCCAGACAGGGAGGATTCACCCCTCCGCTTT | CASSHPDREDSPLRF
TRBJ1-2 | - | TRBV20-1 | few | TGCAGTGCCCAAGGACAACTCCTTAACTATGGCTACACCTTC | CSAQGQLLNYGYTF
TRBJ1-5 | - | TRBV24-1 | many | TGTGCCACCAGTGAGGCAGGGGGCAATCAGCCCCAGCATTTT | CATSEAGGNQPQHF
TRBJ2-1 | TRBD2 | TRBV20-1 | few | TGCAGTGCTAGCGGACTAGCGGGGGGTGGCAATGAGCAGTTCTTC | CSASGLAGGGNEQFF
TRBJ1-2 | - | TRBV4-1 | few | TGCGCCAGCAGCCAAACAGGGTTCGGCTATGGCTACACCTTC | CASSQTGFGYGYTF
TRBJ2-1 | - | TRBV20-1 | few | TGCAGTGCTAGCGGGGTCTCCTACAATGAGCAGTTCTTC | CSASGVSYNEQFF
TRBJ1-2 | - | TRBV6-6 | - | TGTGCCAGCAGTTACAGGGGCACGGACTATGGCTACACCTTC | CASSYRGTDYGYTF
TRBJ1-1 | - | TRBV7-3 | - | TGTGCCAGCAGCTTAACTCGACTCATGAACACTGAAGCTTTCTTT | CASSLTRLMNTEAFF
TRBJ2-1 | TRBD1 | TRBV3-1 | - | TGTGCCAGCAGCCAGTCGGACAGGACCCCCCACAATGAGCAGTTCTTC | CASSQSDRTPHNEQFF
TRBJ2-3 | TRBD2 | TRBV20-1 | - | TGCAGTGCCTCACTAGCGGGGGGGCGTGATACGCAGTATTTT | CSASLAGGRDTQYF
TRBJ2-7 | - | TRBV12-3/TRBV12-4 | few | TGTGCCAGCAGTTTAGGCCTTAATTCCTACGAGCAGTACTTC | CASSLGLNSYEQYF
TRBJ1-6 | - | TRBV10-3 | - | TGTGCCATCAGTGATTATGGGGGCAGGGATTCACCCCTCCACTTT | CAISDYGGRDSPLHF
TRBJ2-5 | - | TRBV6-6 | - | TGTGCCAGCAGTTACCCAGCCGGGACCCTCCAAGAGACCCAGTACTTC | CASSYPAGTLQETQYF
TRBJ1-2 | - | TRBV6-6 | - | TGTGCCAGCGGAAGTGTGCCAGTTCATGGCTACACCTTC | CASGSVPVHGYTF
TRBJ2-4 | - | TRBV18 | few | TGTGCCAGCTCACCACCGGGGGGAGAGGCCAAAAACATTCAGTACTTC | CASSPPGGEAKNIQYF
TRBJ2-3 | TRBD1 | TRBV4-1 | - | TGCGCCAGCAGCCTAGGGACAGTAATCACAGATACGCAGTATTTT | CASSLGTVITDTQYF
TRBJ2-7 | TRBD2 | TRBV6-4 | few | TGTGCCAGCAGTGACGGTGAACATAGCGGGGGAGAAACAACCTGCGAGCAGTACTTC | CASSDGEHSGGETTCEQYF
TRBJ2-3 | TRBD2 | TRBV9 | - | TGTGCCAGCGGACGACCTAGCGGGGGGATTACAGATACGCAGTATTTT | CASGRPSGGITDTQYF
TRBJ1-1 | - | TRBV4-1 | - | TGCGCCAGCAGCCGGGATGGACGGGTGAACACTGAAGCTTTCTTT | CASSRDGRVNTEAFF
TRBJ1-2 | - | TRBV9 | - | TGTGCCAGCAGCGGTAAAACAGGGAACTATGGCTACACCTTC | CASSGKTGNYGYTF
TRBJ2-3 | TRBD2 | TRBV7-6 | - | TGTGCCAGCAGCTTCCTAAGGCGGGGGGGAACAGATACGCAGTATTTT | CASSFLRRGGTDTQYF
TRBJ2-7 | TRBD2 | TRBV4-1 | - | TGCGCCAGCAGCCAGGGACTAGCGATCGACTCCTACGAGCAGTACTTC | CASSQGLAIDSYEQYF
TRBJ1-2 | - | TRBV29-1 | few | TGCAGCGTTGTATTACCGGGCACCAGGGAGGCTGGCTACACCTTC | CSVVLPGTREAGYTF
TRBJ1-6 | - | TRBV28 | - | TGTGCCAGCAGTGGAAAGGGGGGTTCACCCCTCCACTTT | CASSGKGGSPLHF
TRBJ1-2 | - | TRBV3-1 | few | TGTGCCAGCAGCCAAGGGGCAGAATCGCTCTATGGCTACACCTTC | CASSQGAESLYGYTF
TRBJ2-3 | - | TRBV7-3 | - | TGTGCCGGCAGCTTTGCACAGTCCACGGATACGCAGTATTTT | CAGSFAQSTDTQYF
TRBJ2-1 | TRBD2 | TRBV20-1 | - | TGCAGTGCTAACCCGGTCCGCGGGGGGGCCTCTAATGAGCAGTTCTTC | CSANPVRGGASNEQFF
TRBJ1-1 | - | TRBV5-1 | many | TGTGCCAGCAGTTTTGGGGGTAACACTGAAGCTTTCTTT | CASSFGGNTEAFF
TRBJ1-5 | TRBD1 | TRBV24-1 | few | TGTGCCACCAGTGATTCAGGGGGCGATCAGCCCCAGCATTTT | CATSDSGGDQPQHF
TRBJ1-2 | TRBD1 | TRBV6-5 | few | TGTGCCAGCAGTTACGTCGACAGGGGGCTTGGAGGCTACACCTTC | CASSYVDRGLGGYTF
TRBJ1-1 | - | TRBV5-1 | few | TGCGCCAGCAGCTTATATCCTGACCCGGGCACCGAAGCTTTCTTT | CASSLYPDPGTEAFF
TRBJ2-5 | - | TRBV11-2 | few | TGTGCCAGCAGCTTATCACGAACGCAGCAAGAGACCCAGTACTTC | CASSLSRTQQETQYF
TRBJ2-5 | - | TRBV7-6 | few | TGTGCCAGCAGCTCCACGGTCGGACCTGAAGTGGCCCAGTACTTC | CASSSTVGPEVAQYF
TRBJ1-1 | - | TRBV7-3 | few | TGTGCCAGCAGCCCGACAGGATCCACTGAAGCTTTCTTT | CASSPTGSTEAFF
TRBJ1-4 | - | TRBV12-3/TRBV12-4 | - | TGTGCCAGCAGCCTCGGAACAACTAATGAAAAACTGTTTTTT | CASSLGTTNEKLFF
TRBJ1-4 | - | TRBV7-9 | few | TGTGCCAGCAGCTACCTGATTCCCGGGGCTGAAAAACTGTTTTTT | CASSYLIPGAEKLFF
TRBJ2-1 | TRBD2 | TRBV12-3/TRBV12-4 | - | TGTGCCAGCAGTGCGCCCCCCGGACTAGCGGACAATGAGCAGTTCTTC | CASSAPPGLADNEQFF
TRBJ1-2 | - | TRBV6-1 | few | TGTGCCAGCAGTGCTTCGAGCTACACCTTC | CASSASSYTF
TRBJ2-1 | - | TRBV5-1 | - | TGCGCCAGCAGCTTTTGGGGGATTTACAATGAGCAGTTCTTC | CASSFWGIYNEQFF
TRBJ2-3 | TRBD2 | TRBV6-4 | - | TGTGCCAGCAGCCGGTCGAGCGGGGCAGATACGCAGTATTTT | CASSRSSGADTQYF
TRBJ1-3 | - | TRBV7-9 | - | TGTGCCAGCAGCTCGCAAATTGGAAACACCATATATTTT | CASSSQIGNTIYF
TRBJ2-1 | - | TRBV5-1 | - | TGCGCCAGCAGAAGGGACGGGGGCCATGAGCAGTTCTTC | CASRRDGGHEQFF
TRBJ2-5 | TRBD2 | TRBV29-1 | few | TGCAGCGTTGCGGGGGGGCCCGAGACCCAGTACTTC | CSVAGGPETQYF
TRBJ2-7 | TRBD1 | TRBV27 | - | TGTGCCAGCAGTGGACATCCGGGACAGGCAGGGGAGACCCAGTACTTT | CASSGHPGQAGETQYF
TRBJ1-1 | TRBD1 | TRBV18 | - | TGTGCCAGCTCAAGGGGACAGGGGGTGAACACTGAAGCTTTCTTT | CASSRGQGVNTEAFF
TRBJ1-1 | TRBD1 | TRBV20-1 | - | TGCAGTGCTTCCCTAATCCGGGACAGGGCGACTGAAGCTTTCTTT | CSASLIRDRATEAFF
TRBJ2-1 | TRBD2 | TRBV6-5 | - | TGTGCCAGCAGTCGGATGACTAGCGGGGGCGATGAGCAGTTCTTC | CASSRMTSGGDEQFF
TRBJ2-3 | - | TRBV7-2 | - | TGTGCCAGCAGCCCGGACCGTGCACAAGATACGCAGTATTTT | CASSPDRAQDTQYF
TRBJ2-5 | TRBD1 | TRBV28 | few | TGTGCCAGCAGTTTTTTCGGACAGGGCCATTCAGAGACCCAGTACTTC | CASSFFGQGHSETQYF
TRBJ1-5 | - | TRBV18 | - | TGTGCCAGCTCACCGGGGGGATATCAGCCCCAGCATTTT | CASSPGGYQPQHF